These 23 T cell receptor beta chains were all obtained from the same sample, sequenced in a study of blood T cell repertoires in COVID-19. Some clones are missing from TCRdb's copy, which holds only in-frame ones; the method was immunoSEQ multiplex PCR. The table lists about 150,000 clones, over 80% of them singletons. The sample consisted of peripheral blood. Source of these receptors: a man in his fifties or sixties who had recovered from COVID-19.

The genes are TRBV12-3 or TRBV12-4 and TRBJ2-2; D ambiguous. V lost 6 bases to trimming and J lost 7 bases, with 9 bases between them. This CDR3 has 12 residues. The CDR3 region has the DNA TGTGCCAGCAGCCCCCCGGGCGGGGAGCTGTTTTTT. Its translation: CASSPPGGELFF.

This clone was detected ten times or more. The V gene is TRBV7-2, the J gene TRBJ2-2, with D maybe TRBD1 (6 bases). CDR3 length: 14 residues. Trimming took off 1 base at V and 4 bases at J, with 7 bases between the two ends. The germline V gene encodes CDR1 SGHTA and CDR2 FQGNSA. This chain's CDR3 is CASSLDRATGELFF. CDR3 bases: TGTGCCAGCAGCTTAGACAGGGCCACCGGGGAGCTGTTTTTT.

The gene calls are TRBV18 and TRBJ1-4; D remains ambiguous. V shed 6 bases and J shed 8 bases, with 13 bases lying between them. Per the germline V gene, CDR1 is KGHSH and CDR2 is LQKENI. The CDR3 runs 13 residues. The CDR3 DNA reads as TGTGCCAGCTCGGGTTTGGGCGTGGAAAAACTGTTTTTT. Translating gives CASSGLGVEKLFF.

The chain combines TRBV6-5 with TRBJ2-5; D may be TRBD2 (5 bases). Germline V CDR1 and CDR2: MNHEY, SVGAGI. V lost 9 bases, J lost 5 bases, and 13 bases lay in between. This CDR3 is 12 amino acids long. The CDR3 DNA is TGTGCCAGTGTTGGGTCGGGGGAGACCCAGTACTTC. This translates into CASVGSGETQYF.

The chain combines TRBV7-7 with TRBJ2-7; unclear D gene. The germline V gene has CDR1 SSHAT and CDR2 FNYEAQ (reference sequence). Deletions cut 1 base from V and 3 bases from J, with 7 bases between. The length of the CDR3 is 13 residues. The DNA for the CDR3 is TGTGCCAGCAGCTTAGAACAAATCTACGAGCAGTACTTC. Residues: CASSLEQIYEQYF.

This chain joins TRBV4-3 and TRBJ1-4; 8 bases are a match to TRBD1. The CDR3 spans 15 residues. Germline CDR1 LGHNA, CDR2 YSLEER. V shed 4 bases, J shed 5 bases, and the junction held 6 bases outside the gene matches. The CDR3 sequence is CASSRGTGQNEKLFF. The CDR3 bases are TGCGCCAGCAGCCGCGGGACAGGACAAAATGAAAAACTGTTTTTT.

The chain employs TRBV5-1 and TRBJ2-7; 8 bases are a match to TRBD2. The trim removed 0 bases at V and 5 bases at J, leaving 4 bases unmatched. The CDR3 loop spans 14 amino acids. Germline loops: CDR1 SGHRS, CDR2 YFSETQ. For the CDR3, the DNA is TGCGCCAGCAGCTTGGATCCGCGGGGGGACGAGCAGTACTTC. It translates to CASSLDPRGDEQYF.

The V gene is TRBV6-5, the J gene TRBJ2-7; D perhaps matches TRBD1 (6 bases). V lost 7 bases and J lost 3, with 16 bases in between. Germline V gives CDR1 MNHEY, CDR2 SVGAGI. This CDR3 has 14 amino acids. The CDR3 DNA follows: TGTGCCAGCACCCAACCGAGCAGGGGCTACGAGCAGTACTTC. Its protein product is CASTQPSRGYEQYF.

The genes are TRBV5-6 and TRBJ2-7; D gene uncertain. The V end was cut by 2 bases, the J end by 4 bases, with 16 bases between. The CDR3 sequence is 15 residues long. Germline V gene data show CDR1 as SGHDT and CDR2 as YYEEEE. This CDR3 reads CASSFQLGLMYEQYF. The CDR3 DNA reads TGTGCCAGCAGCTTTCAACTTGGGCTGATGTACGAGCAGTACTTC.

The chain is built from TRBV4-3 and TRBJ2-3; TRBD2 might be the D (5 bases). V lost 0 bases and J 6 bases, leaving 13 bases between the germline ends. The germline V gene encodes CDR1 LGHNA and CDR2 YSLEER. The CDR3 covers 15 residues. CDR3 coding DNA: TGCGCCAGCAGCCAAGAACTCTTGGGGAGTGATACGCAGTATTTT. Protein: CASSQELLGSDTQYF.

The gene calls are TRBV5-4 and TRBJ1-2; 7 nucleotides line up with TRBD1. This CDR3 has 15 amino acids. Germline CDR1 is SGHNT and CDR2 is YYREEE (reference sequence). The J segment lost 8 bases and the V segment lost 4 bases, leaving 14 bases of the junction unmatched. Written as DNA, the CDR3 is TGTGCCAGCAGCAAAGGACAGGAATTAACTAAGGGCTACACCTTC. This gives the protein CASSKGQELTKGYTF.

V gene TRBV11-2 combines with J gene TRBJ1-6; D is perhaps TRBD1 (6 bases). Germline V lookup: CDR1 SGHAT, CDR2 FQNNGV. Trimming took off 5 bases at V and 2 bases at J, with 19 bases between the two ends. The CDR3 runs 18 residues. The CDR3: CASSPQTQQGPYNSPLHF. CDR3 in DNA: TGTGCCAGCAGCCCCCAGACCCAACAGGGACCCTATAATTCACCCCTCCACTTT.

J is TRBJ2-2 and V is TRBV9; tentatively, D is TRBD2 (5 bases). V was cut by 4 bases and J by 1 base, with 11 bases left in between. The CDR3 is 15 residues long. Germline V CDR1 and CDR2: SGDLS, YYNGEE. This chain's CDR3 is CASSLDSRNTGELFF. The CDR3 DNA follows: TGTGCCAGCAGCTTGGACTCCCGGAACACCGGGGAGCTGTTTTTT.

The rearrangement joins TRBV7-8 to TRBJ1-5; tentative D call: TRBD1 (5 bases). This CDR3 has 13 amino acids. Trimming took 3 bases from V and 7 from J, leaving 10 bases between them. The germline gives CDR1 SGHVS, CDR2 FQNEAQ. In DNA form, the CDR3 reads TGTGCCAGCAGCTTGGGGCCAATCCAGCCCCAGCATTTT. This sequence encodes CASSLGPIQPQHF.

The rearrangement links TRBV15 to TRBJ2-7; D uncertain. Deletions cut 1 base from V and 2 bases from J, with 9 bases between. The CDR3 covers 14 residues. CDR1 is LNHNV and CDR2 is YYDKDF in the germline V gene (reference sequence). The CDR3 DNA reads as TGTGCCACCAGCAGAGGACAAGGAACCTACGAGCAGTACTTC. Encoded protein: CATSRGQGTYEQYF.

The V gene is TRBV5-6, the J gene TRBJ1-2; D is undetermined. The CDR3 length is 13 residues. Germline CDR1 is SGHDT and CDR2 is YYEEEE. Deletions cut 1 base from V and 4 bases from J, with 8 bases between. CDR3 residues: CASSLMSGYGYTF. In nucleotides, the CDR3 is TGTGCCAGCAGCTTGATGAGCGGCTATGGCTACACCTTC.

This chain connects TRBV29-1 to TRBJ2-3; D perhaps matches TRBD1 (7 bases). CDR1 and CDR2 (germline): SQVTM, ANQGSEA. This CDR3 spans 14 amino acids. With 4 bases removed from V and 3 bases from J, the gap between germline ends came to 14 bases. The CDR3 nucleotides read TGCAGCGTTGGAGGAGGGGGCAGGACAGATACGCAGTATTTT. As protein: CSVGGGGRTDTQYF.

The chain links TRBV5-5 to TRBJ1-5; TRBD1 matches at 7 bases. The CDR3 sequence is 16 residues long. After removal of 0 bases from V and 2 bases from J, the junction contained 5 bases not matched to a gene. Per germline, CDR1 SGHKS and CDR2 YYEKEE (reference sequence). CDR3 DNA: TGTGCCAGCAGCTTGGTACCCGGACAGGGCAATCAGCCCCAGCATTTT. It yields the protein CASSLVPGQGNQPQHF. The full variable domain, in which reference TRBV5-5 and TRBJ1-5 provide the parts outside the CDR3, is DAGVTQSPTHLIKTRGQQVTLRCSPISGHKSVSWYQQVLGQGPQFIFQYYEKEERGRGNFPDRFSARQFPNYSSELNVNALLLGDSALYLCASSLVPGQGNQPQHFGDGTRLSIL.

The table lists this clone with a few counts. The J gene is TRBJ1-1, the V gene TRBV5-6; TRBD1 matches 9 bases. Trimming took 4 bases from V and 1 from J; bases not matched to a gene: 5. Germline CDR1 is SGHDT and CDR2 is YYEEEE. There are 15 residues in the CDR3. Here the CDR3 reads CASSPGTGRNTEAFF. In nucleotides, the CDR3 is TGTGCCAGCAGCCCGGGGACAGGGAGGAACACTGAAGCTTTCTTT.

The chain couples TRBV6-7 to TRBJ2-5; TRBD1 matches at 9 bases. TRBV6-7 is an ORF, with its function uncertain. CDR3 size: 17 residues. Trimming removed 10 bases from V and 2 bases from J; junction bases left unmatched: 17. CDR3 region: CAIPGGQGFIGQETQYF. In nucleotides, the CDR3 is TGTGCCATACCGGGGGGACAGGGCTTCATCGGGCAAGAGACCCAGTACTTC.

Here the CDR3 DNA reads TGTGCCAGCAGCCTAGGGACAGGGGCCTACGAGCAGTACTTC. Residues: CASSLGTGAYEQYF. The chain combines TRBV27 with TRBJ2-7; 10 bases are a match to TRBD1. The CDR3 contains 14 residues. The V gene's germline CDR1 is MNHEY and CDR2 SMNVEV (reference sequence). The V segment lost 6 bases and the J segment 2 bases; nucleotides outside the gene matches: 4.

The rearrangement joins TRBV5-4 to TRBJ1-1, with D possibly being TRBD1 (5 bases). V lost 4 bases and J 2 bases, leaving 9 bases between the germline ends. Germline V lookup: CDR1 SGHNT, CDR2 YYREEE (reference sequence). The CDR3 sequence is 13 residues long. In DNA form, the CDR3 reads TGTGCCAGCAGCCCTCAGGGTAACACTGAAGCTTTCTTT. The encoded protein is CASSPQGNTEAFF.

This chain joins TRBV19 and TRBJ2-7; 8 bases match TRBD1. CDR1 and CDR2 from the germline V gene are LNHDA and SQIVND (reference sequence). J was trimmed by 3 bases and V by 3 bases; bases with no gene match: 4. The CDR3 is 14 amino acids. CDR3 in amino acids: CASSIRTGNYEQYF. CDR3 bases: TGTGCCAGTAGTATCCGGACAGGGAACTACGAGCAGTACTTC. The whole variable domain, filled in from reference TRBV19 and TRBJ2-7, reads DGGITQSPKYLFRKEGQNVTLSCEQNLNHDAMYWYRQDPGQGLRLIYYSQIVNDFQKGDIAEGYSVSREKKESFPLTVTSAQKNPTAFYLCASSIRTGNYEQYFGPGTRLTVT.